The entry below gives a single T cell receptor beta chain sequence along with its context. The entry originates in a study of OX40 agonist ivuxolimab in advanced cancers. Here immunoSEQ multiplex PCR was the method, and the copy in TCRdb shows in-frame clones only, minus some. The table includes 65,000 to 100,000 clones, around 94% detected once. This clonotype was obtained from an adult with an advanced solid tumor such as melanoma, head and neck, liver or kidney cancer. Sequences were derived from CD4+ or CD8+ T cells sorted from blood, sampled in a trial of the OX40 agonist ivuxolimab.

The CDR3: CASSSSRAQTSYEQYF. CDR3 nucleotide sequence: TGTGCCAGCAGTTCCTCGAGAGCCCAGACCTCCTACGAGCAGTACTTC. This chain joins TRBV7-9 and TRBJ2-7, with unresolved D. V was cut by 6 bases and J by 0 bases, with 18 bases left in between. CDR3 size: 16 residues. Germline V gives CDR1 SEHNR, CDR2 FQNEAQ (reference sequence).